This entry lists 26 T cell receptor beta chains sequenced from one sample in a study of shared clonotypes between healthy human individuals. Measured with immunoSEQ multiplex PCR; TCRdb has only the in-frame clones, and not every one. The sample holds hundreds of thousands of clones, less than 80% seen once. Input material: memory CD4+ T cells sorted from blood. Subset denoted: CD45RA-negative fraction. The receptors were gathered from a woman aged 25 to 45 in good health.

The J gene is TRBJ1-1, the V gene TRBV5-1, with D possibly TRBD1 on 5 matching bases. From germline, CDR1 is SGHRS and CDR2 YFSETQ. Trimming stripped 4 bases from V and 1 base from J, with 14 bases between. The CDR3 runs 15 residues. CDR3 DNA sequence: TGCGCCAGCAGCGAGTCAGGGTTGGGGAACACTGAAGCTTTCTTT. Its protein product is CASSESGLGNTEAFF.

V usage is TRBV19 and J usage is TRBJ2-6, with D possibly TRBD2 on 5 matching bases. V lost 7 bases and J lost 0, with 7 bases in between. This CDR3 has 14 amino acids. CDR1 and CDR2 (germline): LNHDA, SQIVND (reference sequence). CDR3 nucleotide sequence: TGTGCCAGTAAGGGAGCCTCTGGGGCCAACGTCCTGACTTTC. The encoded protein is CASKGASGANVLTF.

The chain combines TRBV11-2 with TRBJ2-7; tentative D call: TRBD1 (6 bases). The CDR3 sequence is 14 residues long. Looked up from germline, CDR1 is SGHAT and CDR2 is FQNNGV. V lost 6 bases and J lost 2, with 14 bases in between. The CDR3 nucleotides are TGTGCCAGCAGAACCCAGGGGACGGCCTACGAGCAGTACTTC. This sequence encodes CASRTQGTAYEQYF.

The V gene is TRBV5-1, the J gene TRBJ2-1; 9 positions agree with TRBD2. After removal of 4 bases from V and 6 bases from J, the junction contained 5 bases not matched to a gene. The CDR3 is 14 amino acids. Germline-derived CDR1 and CDR2 are SGHRS and YFSETQ. CDR3 DNA sequence: TGCGCCAGCAGCCCCGGGACTAGCCTCAATGAGCAGTTCTTC. This sequence encodes CASSPGTSLNEQFF.

The V and J genes are TRBV7-8 and TRBJ1-4; TRBD1 is a possible D gene (6 bases). CDR1 and CDR2 from the germline V gene are SGHVS and FQNEAQ. With 5 bases removed from V and 3 bases from J, the gap between germline ends came to 25 bases. The CDR3 runs to 19 residues. The DNA for the CDR3 is TGTGCCAGCAGCCCCCAAGGCGTGGGGGGCGCGGCCCCTAATGAAAAACTGTTTTTT. Translating gives CASSPQGVGGAAPNEKLFF.

V gene TRBV28 combines with J gene TRBJ2-7, with 9 bases that match TRBD1. The CDR3 consists of 16 residues. In germline, CDR1 is MDHEN, CDR2 SYDVKM. The V segment lost 0 bases and the J segment 6 bases; nucleotides outside the gene matches: 9. The CDR3, as DNA: TGTGCCAGCAGTTTATGGGGCTGGACAGGGGAAGGCGAGCAGTACTTC. Protein: CASSLWGWTGEGEQYF.

This rearrangement joins TRBV4-1 to TRBJ1-2; no reliable D call. CDR1 is MGHRA and CDR2 is YSYEKL in the germline V gene. Trimming stripped 4 bases from V and 5 bases from J, with 17 bases between. This CDR3 has 15 amino acids. The CDR3 loop reads CASSRGPSPTYGYTF. The CDR3 DNA reads as TGCGCCAGCAGCCGCGGGCCCTCCCCAACATATGGCTACACCTTC.

Note on this clone: The same CDR3 is also encoded by other DNA sequences in this sample. The rearrangement links TRBV10-3 to TRBJ2-3; D remains unclear. V shed 3 bases and J shed 3 bases, with 4 bases lying between them. This CDR3 has 12 residues. Germline values: CDR1 ENHRY, CDR2 SYGVKD. The CDR3 nucleotides are TGTGCCATCAGTGACTCAACAGATACGCAGTATTTT. Translated, it gives CAISDSTDTQYF.

The chain joins TRBV27 to TRBJ2-7; D perhaps matches TRBD1 (7 bases). The CDR3 covers 15 residues. The V end lost 2 bases, the J end lost 3 bases, and 14 bases lay between the germline ends. CDR1 is MNHEY and CDR2 is SMNVEV in the germline V gene (reference sequence). The CDR3: CASSLMAGGFYEQYF. DNA for the CDR3: TGTGCCAGCAGTTTAATGGCAGGGGGGTTCTACGAGCAGTACTTC.

The chain carries TRBV6-6 and TRBJ2-2; D remains ambiguous. The CDR3 sequence is 16 residues long. V was shortened by 6 bases and J by 0 bases, with 14 bases between the two germline ends. Germline V lookup: CDR1 MNHNY, CDR2 SVGAGI (reference sequence). The CDR3 protein is CASSPKTATNTGELFF. CDR3 sequence (DNA): TGTGCCAGCAGCCCCAAGACGGCCACGAACACCGGGGAGCTGTTTTTT.

This clone showed up just a few times. The CDR3 spells CASSLVGVSDEQYF. CDR3 coding DNA: TGTGCCAGCAGCTTGGTGGGGGTTAGCGACGAGCAGTACTTC. V and J are TRBV5-5 and TRBJ2-7, with D perhaps being TRBD1 or TRBD2 (5 bases each). This CDR3 contains 14 residues. Germline V gene sequence: CDR1 SGHKS, CDR2 YYEKEE (reference sequence). V was cut by 0 bases and J by 5 bases, with 12 bases left in between.

J is TRBJ2-3 and V is TRBV27; unclear D gene. The V end was cut by 0 bases, the J end by 2 bases, with 12 bases between. The CDR3 is made up of 16 amino acids. Germline-derived CDR1 and CDR2 are MNHEY and SMNVEV (reference sequence). CDR3 protein: CASSLSPRSSTDTQYF. The CDR3 nucleotides read TGTGCCAGCAGTTTATCTCCACGCTCTTCCACAGATACGCAGTATTTT.

The chain employs TRBV6-5 and TRBJ1-1; the match to TRBD1 covers 7 bases. After removal of 6 bases from V and 7 bases from J, the junction contained 11 bases not matched to a gene. Germline V CDR1 and CDR2: MNHEY, SVGAGI. The CDR3 totals 14 residues. The CDR3 protein is CASSLQGSIGEAFF. In DNA, the CDR3 is TGTGCCAGCAGCTTACAGGGGTCGATCGGTGAAGCTTTCTTT.

There are many counts of this clone. The V gene is TRBV9, the J gene TRBJ2-2; D gene uncertain. CDR1 is SGDLS and CDR2 is YYNGEE in the germline V gene. The CDR3 length is 15 residues. V was trimmed by 0 bases and J by 3 bases, leaving 9 bases between them. The CDR3 spells CASSVARLDTGELFF. The CDR3 DNA follows: TGTGCCAGCAGCGTAGCCAGGTTGGACACCGGGGAGCTGTTTTTT.

This clone was counted at least ten times. J is TRBJ1-2 and V is TRBV9; a possible D gene is TRBD1 (5 bases). CDR1 is SGDLS and CDR2 is YYNGEE in the germline V gene. Between the trimmed V and J ends, which lost 4 bases and 4 bases, there was a span of 17 bases. The CDR3 is made up of 15 amino acids. DNA for the CDR3: TGTGCCAGCAGCCCTCATGAGGGGAAGGGCTATGGCTACACCTTC. Its protein product is CASSPHEGKGYGYTF. The full variable domain, in which reference TRBV9 and TRBJ1-2 provide the parts outside the CDR3, is DSGVTQTPKHLITATGQRVTLRCSPRSGDLSVYWYQQSLDQGLQFLIQYYNGEERAKGNILERFSAQQFPDLHSELNLSSLELGDSALYFCASSPHEGKGYGYTFGSGTRLTVV.

The chain uses TRBV5-1 and TRBJ2-4, with 12 bases matching TRBD1. Germline trimming cut 2 bases from V and 12 bases from J; bases unmatched to any gene: 6. Germline V gene sequence: CDR1 SGHRS, CDR2 YFSETQ. The CDR3 is made up of 14 amino acids. The CDR3 reads CASSLGTGGTDQYF. CDR3 DNA sequence: TGCGCCAGCAGCTTAGGGACAGGGGGCACAGATCAGTACTTC.

The V call is TRBV2, the J call TRBJ2-2; no definite D call. V was cut by 4 bases and J by 2 bases, with 8 bases left in between. Germline V gene sequence: CDR1 SNHLY, CDR2 FYNNEI. The CDR3 has 14 residues. CDR3 amino acids: CASSVTRNTGELFF. In DNA form, the CDR3 reads TGTGCCAGCAGTGTAACAAGAAACACCGGGGAGCTGTTTTTT.

This chain uses TRBV15 with TRBJ2-2; D uncertain. V lost 1 base, J lost 7 bases, and 13 bases lay in between. Germline CDR1 and CDR2: LNHNV and YYDKDF (reference sequence). The CDR3 runs 15 residues. Here the CDR3 DNA reads TGTGCCACCAGCAGAGTTTCCGACGTAAGCGGGGAGCTGTTTTTT. Translated, it gives CATSRVSDVSGELFF.

The chain employs TRBV27 and TRBJ1-1; 9 bases line up with TRBD1. Germline CDR1 reads MNHEY; CDR2 reads SMNVEV (reference sequence). V dropped 5 bases and J dropped 4; count of bases not matched to a gene: 17. The CDR3 length is 18 residues. This CDR3 is CASSRLTGTGTLGTEAFF. As DNA, the CDR3 is TGTGCCAGCAGTAGACTAACCGGGACAGGGACTCTCGGCACTGAAGCTTTCTTT.

This rearrangement joins TRBV28 to TRBJ2-7; 11 positions match TRBD2. Germline lookup yields CDR1 MDHEN and CDR2 SYDVKM. The CDR3 has 15 amino acids. Germline trimming cut 4 bases from V and 6 bases from J; bases unmatched to any gene: 8. CDR3 in amino acids: CASSSTTSGSGEQYF. In nucleotides, the CDR3 is TGTGCCAGCAGTTCGACTACTAGCGGGAGCGGCGAGCAGTACTTC.

This clone was seen only a few times. CDR3 region: CASSLQGRNEKLFF. The CDR3 DNA follows: TGCGCCAGCAGCCTACAGGGGAGGAATGAAAAACTGTTTTTT. The chain joins TRBV5-1 to TRBJ1-4, with 7 bases matching TRBD1. Germline V gene sequence: CDR1 SGHRS, CDR2 YFSETQ. Losses at the gene ends were 4 bases for V and 5 bases for J; bases not matched to a gene: 5. This CDR3 comprises 14 residues.

The rearrangement joins TRBV28 to TRBJ1-6; weak D call: TRBD1 (5 bases). Per germline, CDR1 MDHEN and CDR2 SYDVKM. Trimming took 3 bases from V and 8 from J, leaving 8 bases between them. This CDR3 contains 13 residues. CDR3 protein: CASSFREDSPLHF. For the CDR3, the DNA is TGTGCCAGCAGTTTCAGGGAGGATTCACCCCTCCACTTT.

This sequence joins TRBV7-2 and TRBJ2-1; no definite D call. Germline V lookup: CDR1 SGHTA, CDR2 FQGNSA. V was cut by 1 base and J by 9 bases, with 7 bases left in between. CDR3 length: 12 residues. The CDR3 loop is CASSLVFREQFF. The DNA for the CDR3 is TGTGCCAGCAGCTTAGTTTTTCGTGAGCAGTTCTTC.

The count of this clone is one. The chain uses TRBV1 and TRBJ2-3; the DNA was not used to check the table's D call, TRBD2. TRBV1 is reported as a pseudogene. The CDR3 contains 18 residues. CDR3 nucleotides: TGCACCAGCAGCCAAGTTGCCCCACGCGCGGAGTGCACAGATACGCAGTATTTT. Translating gives CTSSQVAPRAECTDTQYF.

Turning to this clone: The same CDR3 is also encoded by other DNA sequences in this sample. The chain carries TRBV7-9 and TRBJ2-6; D is ambiguous. The CDR3 contains 15 residues. Germline CDR1 SEHNR, CDR2 FQNEAQ (reference sequence). Trimming shortened V by 1 base and J by 0 bases, and 4 bases separated the two germline ends. The CDR3 protein is CASSLGLSGANVLTF. CDR3 sequence (DNA): TGTGCCAGCAGCTTAGGACTCTCTGGGGCCAACGTCCTGACTTTC. Looking up the rest from reference TRBV7-9 and TRBJ2-6 gives the full variable domain: DTGVSQNPRHKITKRGQNVTFRCDPISEHNRLYWYRQTLGQGPEFLTYFQNEAQLEKSRLLSDRFSAERPKGSFSTLEIQRTEQGDSAMYLCASSLGLSGANVLTFGAGSRLTVL.

Concerning this clone itself: Its ends do not fully match the called genes, so a read error is possible. V and J are TRBV7-2 and TRBJ2-7; 7 bases fit TRBD2. This CDR3 comprises 14 residues. In germline, CDR1 is SGHTA, CDR2 FQGNSA. The CDR3 spells CASGLGGSHHEQYF. In nucleotides, the CDR3 is TGTGCCAGCGGCTTGGGCGGGAGTCACCACGAGCAGTACTTC.